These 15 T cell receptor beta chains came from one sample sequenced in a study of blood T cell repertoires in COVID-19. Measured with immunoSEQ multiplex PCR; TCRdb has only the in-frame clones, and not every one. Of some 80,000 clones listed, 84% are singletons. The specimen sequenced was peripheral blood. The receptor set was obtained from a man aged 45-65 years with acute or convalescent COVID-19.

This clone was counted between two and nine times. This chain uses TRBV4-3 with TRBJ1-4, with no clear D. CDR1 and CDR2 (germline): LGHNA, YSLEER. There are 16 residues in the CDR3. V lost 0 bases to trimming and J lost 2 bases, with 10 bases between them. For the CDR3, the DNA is TGCGCCAGCAGCCAAGATAGATTGAGGACTAATGAAAAACTGTTTTTT. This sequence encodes CASSQDRLRTNEKLFF.

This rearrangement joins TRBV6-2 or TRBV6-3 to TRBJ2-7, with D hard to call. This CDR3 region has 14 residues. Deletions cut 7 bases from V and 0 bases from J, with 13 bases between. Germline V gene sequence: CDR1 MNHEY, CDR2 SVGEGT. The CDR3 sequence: CASIPEKSSYEQYF. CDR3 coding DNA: TGTGCCAGCATCCCAGAAAAGAGCTCCTACGAGCAGTACTTC.

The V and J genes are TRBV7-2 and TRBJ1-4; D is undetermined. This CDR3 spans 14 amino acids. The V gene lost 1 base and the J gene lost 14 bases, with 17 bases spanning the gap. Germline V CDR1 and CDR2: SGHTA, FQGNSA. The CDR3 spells CASSLDAGSQKLFF. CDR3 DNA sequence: TGTGCCAGCAGCTTAGACGCGGGTTCGCAGAAGCTGTTTTTT.

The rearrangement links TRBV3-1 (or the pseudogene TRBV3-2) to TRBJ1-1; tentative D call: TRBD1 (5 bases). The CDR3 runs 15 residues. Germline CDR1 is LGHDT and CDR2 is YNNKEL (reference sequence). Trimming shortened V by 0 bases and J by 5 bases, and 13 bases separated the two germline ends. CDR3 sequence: CASSQDIAQGTEAFF. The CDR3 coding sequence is TGTGCCAGCAGCCAAGATATTGCGCAGGGTACTGAAGCTTTCTTT.

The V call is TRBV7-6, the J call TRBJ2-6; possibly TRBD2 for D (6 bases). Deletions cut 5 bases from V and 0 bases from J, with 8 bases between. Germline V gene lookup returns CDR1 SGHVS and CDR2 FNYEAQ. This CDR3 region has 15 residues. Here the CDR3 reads CASSGGSSGANVLTF. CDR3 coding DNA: TGTGCCAGCAGCGGAGGGAGCTCTGGGGCCAACGTCCTGACTTTC.

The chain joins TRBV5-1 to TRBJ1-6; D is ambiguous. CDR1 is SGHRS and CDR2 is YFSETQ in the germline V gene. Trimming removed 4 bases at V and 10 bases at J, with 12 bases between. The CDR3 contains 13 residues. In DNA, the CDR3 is TGCGCCAGCAGCGACCGAGGCGGCTCACCCCTCCACTTT. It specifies CASSDRGGSPLHF.

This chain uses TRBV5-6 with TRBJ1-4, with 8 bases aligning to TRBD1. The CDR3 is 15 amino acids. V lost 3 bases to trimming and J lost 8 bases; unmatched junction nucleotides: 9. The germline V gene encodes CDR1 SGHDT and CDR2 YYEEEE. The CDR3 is CASSSSDRVREKLFF. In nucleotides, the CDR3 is TGTGCCAGCAGCTCCTCGGACAGGGTCAGGGAAAAACTGTTTTTT.

CDR3 nucleotide sequence: TGTGCCAGCAGCTCCCAACAGGGGTCTGAGCAGTTCTTC. This translates into CASSSQQGSEQFF. The V call is TRBV7-3, the J call TRBJ2-1; TRBD1 matches at 7 bases. J gave up 9 bases and V 4 bases, and 6 bases lay outside the gene matches. This CDR3 region has 13 residues. CDR1 is SGHTA, CDR2 FQGTGA, per germline.

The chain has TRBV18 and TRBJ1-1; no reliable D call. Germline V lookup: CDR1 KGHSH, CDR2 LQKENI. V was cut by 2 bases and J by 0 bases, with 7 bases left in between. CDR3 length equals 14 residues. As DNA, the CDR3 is TGTGCCAGCTCACCATGGGAGTTGAACACTGAAGCTTTCTTT. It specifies CASSPWELNTEAFF.

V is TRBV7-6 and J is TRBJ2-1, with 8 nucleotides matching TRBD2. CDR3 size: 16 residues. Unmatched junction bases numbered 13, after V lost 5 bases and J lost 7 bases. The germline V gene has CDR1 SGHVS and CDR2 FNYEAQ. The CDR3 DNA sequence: TGTGCCAGCAGCCCAGGAACCGGGACTAGTCGGAATGAGCAGTTCTTC. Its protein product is CASSPGTGTSRNEQFF. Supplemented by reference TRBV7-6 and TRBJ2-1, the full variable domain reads GAGVSQSPRYKVTKRGQDVALRCDPISGHVSLYWYRQALGQGPEFLTYFNYEAQQDKSGLPNDRFSAERPEGSISTLTIQRTEQRDSAMYRCASSPGTGTSRNEQFFGPGTRLTVL.

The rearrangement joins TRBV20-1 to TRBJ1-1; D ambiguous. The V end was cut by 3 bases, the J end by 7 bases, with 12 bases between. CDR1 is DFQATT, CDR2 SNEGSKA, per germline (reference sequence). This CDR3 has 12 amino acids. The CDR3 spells CSASPPEFEAFF. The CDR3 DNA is TGCAGTGCTAGTCCTCCAGAATTTGAAGCTTTCTTT.

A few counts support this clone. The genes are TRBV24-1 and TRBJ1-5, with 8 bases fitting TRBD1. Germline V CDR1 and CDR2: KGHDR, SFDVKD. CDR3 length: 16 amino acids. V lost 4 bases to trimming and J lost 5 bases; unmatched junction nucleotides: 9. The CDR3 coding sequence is TGTGCCACCAGTGACCCCGGACAGGGAGGGGATCAGCCCCAGCATTTT. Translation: CATSDPGQGGDQPQHF.

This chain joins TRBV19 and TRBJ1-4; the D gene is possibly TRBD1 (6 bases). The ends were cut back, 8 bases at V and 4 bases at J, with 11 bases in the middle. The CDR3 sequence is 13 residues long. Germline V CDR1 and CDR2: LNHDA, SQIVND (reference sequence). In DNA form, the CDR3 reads TGTGCCAGTCACGGACAGTTTAATGAAAAACTGTTTTTT. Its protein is CASHGQFNEKLFF.

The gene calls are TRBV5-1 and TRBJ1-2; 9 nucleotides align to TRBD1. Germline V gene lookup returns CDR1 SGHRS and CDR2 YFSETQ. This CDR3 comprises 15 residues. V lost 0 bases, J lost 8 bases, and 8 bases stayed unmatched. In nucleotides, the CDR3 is TGCGCCAGCAGCTTGGGGCGACAGGGGGACGGCGGCTACACCTTC. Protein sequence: CASSLGRQGDGGYTF.

The CDR3 sequence is CASSDRDRLVYEQYF. CDR3 nucleotide sequence: TGTGCCAGCAGCGACCGGGACAGGCTGGTGTACGAGCAGTACTTC. This chain joins TRBV7-2 and TRBJ2-7, with 8 bases lining up with TRBD1. After removal of 5 bases from V and 4 bases from J, the junction contained 10 bases not matched to a gene. The CDR3 totals 15 residues. Germline V CDR1 and CDR2: SGHTA, FQGNSA. Variable domain in full (rest from reference TRBV7-2 and TRBJ2-7): GAGVSQSPSNKVTEKGKDVELRCDPISGHTALYWYRQSLGQGLEFLIYFQGNSAPDKSGLPSDRFSAERTGGSVSTLTIQRTQQEDSAVYLCASSDRDRLVYEQYFGPGTRLTVT.